This T cell receptor (beta chain) was sequenced for a study of blood T cells in healthy people across ages. This clonotype turned up a few times. The CDR3 is made up of 16 amino acids. Germline V gene sequence: CDR1 DFQATT, CDR2 SNEGSKA (reference sequence). J was trimmed by 0 bases and V by 0 bases; bases with no gene match: 7. Primed by a sample-barcoded 5' primer and a J-beta primer mix, a second PCR proceeded for 7 to 11 cycles. TCRdb re-analysed the 5' RACE reads in MiXCR, keeping a single row per CDR3 protein. The sample contains 600,000 to 1,000,000 distinct CDR3 sequences, more than 45% of which appear only once.

The clonotype comes from a young man in good health. Sequencing was carried out using blood. J is TRBJ2-7 and V is TRBV20-1; 8 bases are shared with TRBD2. In DNA, the CDR3 is TGCAGTGCTAGAGATCTAAGAAGCGGGAGCTCCTACGAGCAGTACTTC. Encoded protein: CSARDLRSGSSYEQYF.